This entry is about one T cell receptor beta chain. An end of the junction does not agree with germline; a read error may underlie this. This sample was included in a study of neurological immune-mediated disorders. MiXCR, applied by TCRdb to the 5' RACE reads, yields one record per CDR3 protein. Of tens of thousands of distinct CDR3 sequences in the sample, just over 2.5% were seen once. The CDR3 loop spans 16 amino acids. Per the germline V gene, CDR1 is SGHVS and CDR2 is FNYEAQ. The chain carries TRBV7-6 and TRBJ2-5; tentative D call: TRBD2 (6 bases). The clonotype comes from a woman in her 30s with multiple sclerosis. Sequenced: PBMCs. CDR3 region: CAGSFGAGTAVQTQYF. The CDR3 DNA follows: TGTGCCGGCAGTTTTGGGGCGGGGACTGCGGTACAGACCCAGTACTTC.